These 27 T cell receptor beta chains share one sample of origin, sequenced in a study of cytomegalovirus exposure and HLA in healthy donors. PCR involved 60 Vbeta and 13 Jbeta primers. TCRdb's table, derived via immunoSEQ multiplex PCR, lists solely in-frame clones and lacks some. This sample's clone table lists over 45,000 clones. Material for sequencing was PBMCs. The origin of the receptors is a woman in her 40s in good health and CMV-seronegative.

This chain connects TRBV6-6 to TRBJ1-1, with D perhaps TRBD1 (5 bases). Germline CDR1 is MNHNY and CDR2 is SVGAGI (reference sequence). The germline V and J ends were trimmed by 2 bases and 4 bases, with 11 bases remaining between them. The CDR3 is made up of 14 amino acids. CDR3 sequence reads: CASSYGWGVTEAFF. The DNA for the CDR3 is TGTGCCAGCAGTTACGGGTGGGGGGTCACTGAAGCTTTCTTT.

This rearrangement joins TRBV2 to TRBJ2-7, with D tentatively TRBD1 (5 bases). Trimming left V 0 bases short and J 6 bases short, with 12 bases between. In germline, CDR1 is SNHLY, CDR2 FYNNEI. The CDR3 is made up of 14 amino acids. The CDR3 loop reads CASSEALPGREQYF. The CDR3 coding sequence is TGTGCCAGCAGTGAAGCGCTTCCAGGGCGCGAGCAGTACTTC.

The chain employs TRBV27 and TRBJ2-1, with TRBD1 matching over 8 bases. This CDR3 region has 17 residues. Germline V gives CDR1 MNHEY, CDR2 SMNVEV (reference sequence). The J segment lost 0 bases and the V segment lost 5 bases, leaving 9 bases of the junction unmatched. This CDR3 reads CASSTRQGRRSYNEQFF. In nucleotides, the CDR3 is TGTGCCAGCAGTACACGACAGGGGAGACGCTCCTACAATGAGCAGTTCTTC.

V usage is TRBV9 and J usage is TRBJ2-5; TRBD2 matches 7 bases. The CDR3 loop spans 16 amino acids. V was clipped by 3 bases and J by 2 bases; unmatched bases: 10. CDR1 is SGDLS and CDR2 is YYNGEE in the germline V gene. The CDR3 is CASSGEGRGRQETQYF. The CDR3 nucleotides are TGTGCCAGCAGCGGAGAGGGGAGGGGTCGACAAGAGACCCAGTACTTC.

V usage is TRBV7-3 and J usage is TRBJ2-5; D gene uncertain. Germline V gene sequence: CDR1 SGHTA, CDR2 FQGTGA. The CDR3 sequence is 13 residues long. V was cut by 2 bases and J by 4 bases, with 8 bases left in between. This CDR3 reads CASSLFVRETQYF. The CDR3 nucleotides are TGTGCCAGCAGCTTATTTGTCCGAGAGACCCAGTACTTC.

CDR3 loop: CASSYSGGTEAFF. DNA of the CDR3: TGTGCCAGCAGTTACTCGGGGGGCACTGAAGCTTTCTTT. The chain has TRBV6-5 and TRBJ1-1, with a possible D match to TRBD1 (5 bases). V was clipped by 0 bases and J by 4 bases, with 6 bases between them. The CDR3 runs to 13 residues. In germline, CDR1 is MNHEY, CDR2 SVGAGI.

This chain connects TRBV19 to TRBJ2-3; perhaps TRBD1 as D (6 bases). Germline values: CDR1 LNHDA, CDR2 SQIVND (reference sequence). Trimming pared 3 bases from V and 0 bases from J, leaving 13 bases between. The CDR3 has 16 residues. Written as DNA, the CDR3 is TGTGCCAGTAGTATGGTAGAAACAGGGAGCACAGATACGCAGTATTTT. Protein: CASSMVETGSTDTQYF. The full variable domain, rest sourced from reference TRBV19 and TRBJ2-3, is DGGITQSPKYLFRKEGQNVTLSCEQNLNHDAMYWYRQDPGQGLRLIYYSQIVNDFQKGDIAEGYSVSREKKESFPLTVTSAQKNPTAFYLCASSMVETGSTDTQYFGPGTRLTVL.

V gene TRBV2 combines with J gene TRBJ2-1; 8 bases fit TRBD2. CDR1 and CDR2 from the germline V gene are SNHLY and FYNNEI. Losses at the gene ends were 3 bases for V and 9 bases for J; bases not matched to a gene: 4. The CDR3 spans 13 residues. CDR3 sequence reads: CASSEGLVREQFF. For the CDR3, the DNA is TGTGCCAGCAGTGAGGGACTAGTGCGTGAGCAGTTCTTC.

V is TRBV7-3 and J is TRBJ2-2; D perhaps matches TRBD2 (5 bases). Trimming took off 5 bases at V and 5 bases at J, with 12 bases between the two ends. CDR3 size: 14 residues. CDR1 is SGHTA and CDR2 is FQGTGA in the germline V gene. DNA for the CDR3: TGTGCCAGCAGCGCGGGCTACGGGACCGGGGAGCTGTTTTTT. Amino acids: CASSAGYGTGELFF.

The chain joins TRBV5-1 to TRBJ2-5, with TRBD2 matching over 10 bases. This CDR3 region has 16 residues. The germline V gene has CDR1 SGHRS and CDR2 YFSETQ. After removal of 4 bases from V and 2 bases from J, the junction contained 8 bases not matched to a gene. For the CDR3, the DNA is TGCGCCAGCAGCATTCCGGGACTAGCGCTTCAAGAGACCCAGTACTTC. Translating it yields CASSIPGLALQETQYF.

The rearrangement joins TRBV11-2 to TRBJ2-7, with 7 bases aligning to TRBD1. The CDR3 runs to 15 residues. CDR1 and CDR2 (germline): SGHAT, FQNNGV. The V and J ends lost 3 bases and 1 base, in that order; junction bases with no gene match: 6. CDR3 nucleotides: TGTGCCAGCAGCTTTCTATCGGGACAGTCCTACGAGCAGTACTTC. Its protein product is CASSFLSGQSYEQYF.

V gene TRBV5-4 combines with J gene TRBJ2-7, with 16 bases identical to TRBD2. Losses at the gene ends were 3 bases for V and 1 base for J; bases not matched to a gene: 7. The V gene's germline CDR1 is SGHNT and CDR2 YYREEE (reference sequence). CDR3 length equals 18 residues. For the CDR3, the DNA is TGTGCCAGCAGCTCGACGGGACTAGCGGGGGGGCCGTCCTACGAGCAGTACTTC. Amino acids: CASSSTGLAGGPSYEQYF.

The V and J genes are TRBV2 and TRBJ2-5; TRBD2 aligns across 10 bases. V shed 4 bases and J 5 bases; nucleotides not matched to a gene: 7. The CDR3 has 15 residues. Per the germline V gene, CDR1 is SNHLY and CDR2 is FYNNEI. CDR3 sequence reads: CASSGQAGGHETQYF. CDR3 coding DNA: TGTGCCAGCAGTGGTCAAGCGGGGGGGCATGAGACCCAGTACTTC.

This chain connects TRBV5-1 to TRBJ1-4, with unresolved D. Trimming left V 0 bases short and J 8 bases short, with 14 bases between. Germline V lookup: CDR1 SGHRS, CDR2 YFSETQ. The CDR3 is 15 amino acids. CDR3 bases: TGCGCCAGCAGCTTGGGGGGAGTTCAAGGGGAAAAACTGTTTTTT. Amino acids: CASSLGGVQGEKLFF.

This sequence joins TRBV2 and TRBJ2-3; 11 bases map to TRBD2. Germline V CDR1 and CDR2: SNHLY, FYNNEI. Trimming took 7 bases from V and 3 from J; bases not matched to a gene: 9. The CDR3 length is 16 residues. In DNA, the CDR3 is TGTGCCAGCAATCAAAGACTAGCGGGGCTGACAGATACGCAGTATTTT. Encoded protein: CASNQRLAGLTDTQYF.

The rearrangement joins TRBV7-3 to TRBJ1-1; 7 bases fit TRBD1. This CDR3 is built from 14 residues. J lost 1 base, V lost 3 bases, and 2 bases had no gene match. CDR1 and CDR2 (germline): SGHTA, FQGTGA. The CDR3 DNA follows: TGTGCCAGCAGCTTGACAGGGAGGAACACTGAAGCTTTCTTT. Translation: CASSLTGRNTEAFF.

Points on this clone: Other DNA sequences in this specimen translate into the identical CDR3. This sequence joins TRBV2 and TRBJ2-3, with D perhaps matching TRBD1 (6 bases). The V gene's germline CDR1 is SNHLY and CDR2 FYNNEI. This CDR3 has 13 residues. Trimming took 4 bases from V and 1 from J, leaving 6 bases between them. The CDR3 nucleotides read TGTGCCAGCAGTGGACAGGGCACAGATACGCAGTATTTT. Residues: CASSGQGTDTQYF.

This chain connects TRBV25-1 to TRBJ2-3, with TRBD2 identical over 10 bases. V shed 5 bases and J 4 bases; nucleotides not matched to a gene: 3. CDR1 is MGHDK and CDR2 is SYGVNS in the germline V gene. CDR3 size: 14 residues. CDR3 residues: CASSLAGEADTQYF. The CDR3 DNA sequence: TGTGCCAGCAGTCTAGCGGGAGAGGCAGATACGCAGTATTTT.

The chain employs TRBV27 and TRBJ2-7; the D gene is possibly TRBD1 (5 bases). Looked up from germline, CDR1 is MNHEY and CDR2 is SMNVEV (reference sequence). CDR3 length: 12 residues. Trimming stripped 6 bases from V and 2 bases from J, with 8 bases between. CDR3 nucleotides: TGTGCCAGCAGAGGACACGCCTACGAGCAGTACTTC. It encodes CASRGHAYEQYF.

V is TRBV11-2 and J is TRBJ2-1; maybe TRBD2 (6 bases). V lost 2 bases and J lost 0, with 11 bases in between. The CDR3 extends over 16 amino acids. Per the germline V gene, CDR1 is SGHAT and CDR2 is FQNNGV. The CDR3 spells CASSLMGRSSYNEQFF. The CDR3 DNA reads as TGTGCCAGCAGCTTAATGGGGAGGAGCTCCTACAATGAGCAGTTCTTC.

This CDR3 reads CASSLRTGADEQYF. Here the CDR3 DNA reads TGTGCCAGCAGCCTACGGACAGGGGCGGACGAGCAGTACTTC. V usage is TRBV7-9 and J usage is TRBJ2-7; TRBD1 matches 9 bases. The V segment lost 5 bases and the J segment 5 bases; nucleotides outside the gene matches: 7. Looked up from germline, CDR1 is SEHNR and CDR2 is FQNEAQ (reference sequence). The CDR3 runs 14 residues.

V gene TRBV20-1 combines with J gene TRBJ2-7; 8 bases fit TRBD1. Trimming cost V 8 bases and J 3 bases; bases outside gene matches: 3. Germline CDR1 DFQATT, CDR2 SNEGSKA (reference sequence). This CDR3 contains 11 residues. The CDR3, as DNA: TGCAGTTTAACAGGGGGCTACGAGCAGTACTTC. Translated: CSLTGGYEQYF.

The V gene is TRBV9, the J gene TRBJ1-4; D is unresolved. The CDR3 consists of 15 residues. Germline V gene lookup returns CDR1 SGDLS and CDR2 YYNGEE. The V gene lost 4 bases and the J gene lost 6 bases, with 16 bases spanning the gap. The CDR3 bases are TGTGCCAGCAGCTCCGGCTCATGGGGAGATGAAAAACTGTTTTTT. Protein product: CASSSGSWGDEKLFF.

This chain uses TRBV5-1 with TRBJ1-2; D might be TRBD1 (6 bases). The CDR3 is 15 residues long. Germline assignment: CDR1 SGHRS and CDR2 YFSETQ. Trimming removed 0 bases at V and 8 bases at J, with 17 bases between. For the CDR3, the DNA is TGCGCCAGCAGCTTGGAACAGGGTCAGGATGGAGGCTACACCTTC. Encoded protein: CASSLEQGQDGGYTF.

In regard to this clone: The sample has other DNA sequences that encode this CDR3 too. The chain recombines TRBV6-5 with TRBJ2-7, with D perhaps matching TRBD2 (5 bases). The CDR3 runs to 15 residues. The ends were cut back, 0 bases at V and 2 bases at J, with 11 bases in the middle. Germline V CDR1 and CDR2: MNHEY, SVGAGI. CDR3 residues: CASSYSNRGAYEQYF. The CDR3 nucleotides are TGTGCCAGCAGTTACTCGAACCGGGGTGCCTACGAGCAGTACTTC.

The V and J genes are TRBV4-1 and TRBJ1-3, with 9 bases aligning to TRBD1. Germline V gene sequence: CDR1 MGHRA, CDR2 YSYEKL. The CDR3 sequence is 16 residues long. V shed 3 bases, J shed 2 bases, and the junction held 5 bases outside the gene matches. CDR3 residues: CASSHSGTGTGNTIYF. CDR3 in DNA: TGCGCCAGCAGCCATTCCGGGACAGGGACTGGAAACACCATATATTTT.

The genes are TRBV9 and TRBJ2-3; TRBD2 matches 7 bases. The CDR3 totals 15 residues. CDR1 SGDLS and CDR2 YYNGEE come from the germline V gene. V lost 3 bases and J lost 2; bases outside the gene matches: 6. The CDR3 region has the DNA TGTGCCAGCAGCGCCCGCGGGGGTCCCACAGATACGCAGTATTTT. It specifies CASSARGGPTDTQYF. Using reference TRBV9 and TRBJ2-3 for the parts outside the CDR3, the full variable domain is DSGVTQTPKHLITATGQRVTLRCSPRSGDLSVYWYQQSLDQGLQFLIQYYNGEERAKGNILERFSAQQFPDLHSELNLSSLELGDSALYFCASSARGGPTDTQYFGPGTRLTVL.